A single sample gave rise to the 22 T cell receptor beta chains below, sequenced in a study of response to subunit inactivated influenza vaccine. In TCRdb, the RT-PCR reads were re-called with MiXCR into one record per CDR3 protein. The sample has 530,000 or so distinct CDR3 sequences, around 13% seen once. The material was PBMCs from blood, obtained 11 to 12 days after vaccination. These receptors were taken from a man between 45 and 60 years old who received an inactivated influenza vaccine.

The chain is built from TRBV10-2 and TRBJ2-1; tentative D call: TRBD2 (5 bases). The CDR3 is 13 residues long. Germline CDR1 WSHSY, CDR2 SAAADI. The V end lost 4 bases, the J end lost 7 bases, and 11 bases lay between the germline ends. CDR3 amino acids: CASSGEGWNEQFF. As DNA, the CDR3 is TGCGCCAGCAGTGGAGAGGGTTGGAATGAGCAGTTCTTC.

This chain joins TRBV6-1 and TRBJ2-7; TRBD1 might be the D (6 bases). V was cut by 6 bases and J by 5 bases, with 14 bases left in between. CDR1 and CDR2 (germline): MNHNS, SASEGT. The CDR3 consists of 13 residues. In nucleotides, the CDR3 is TGTGCCAGCAGCTCCGGACAGAGGAACGAGCAGTACTTC. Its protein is CASSSGQRNEQYF.

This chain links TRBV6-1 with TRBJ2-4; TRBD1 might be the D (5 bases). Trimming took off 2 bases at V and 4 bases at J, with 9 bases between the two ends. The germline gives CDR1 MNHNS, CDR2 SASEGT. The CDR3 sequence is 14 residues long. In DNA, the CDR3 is TGTGCCAGCAGTGAACAGGGATCGAAAAACATTCAGTACTTC. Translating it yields CASSEQGSKNIQYF.

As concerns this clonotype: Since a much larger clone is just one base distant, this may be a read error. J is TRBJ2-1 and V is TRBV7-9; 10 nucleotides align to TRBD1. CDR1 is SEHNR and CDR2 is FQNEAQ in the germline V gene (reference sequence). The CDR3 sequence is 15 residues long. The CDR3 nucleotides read TGTTCCAGCAGCTTAGTCCTACGACAGGGGGCTGAGCAGTTCTTC. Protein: CSSSLVLRQGAEQFF.

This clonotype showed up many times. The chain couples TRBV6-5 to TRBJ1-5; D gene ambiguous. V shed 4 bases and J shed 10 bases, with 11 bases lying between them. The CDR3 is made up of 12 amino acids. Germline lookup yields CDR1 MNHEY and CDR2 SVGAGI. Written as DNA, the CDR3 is TGTGCCAGCAGTTCCCTCCTATCACCCCAGCATTTT. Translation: CASSSLLSPQHF.

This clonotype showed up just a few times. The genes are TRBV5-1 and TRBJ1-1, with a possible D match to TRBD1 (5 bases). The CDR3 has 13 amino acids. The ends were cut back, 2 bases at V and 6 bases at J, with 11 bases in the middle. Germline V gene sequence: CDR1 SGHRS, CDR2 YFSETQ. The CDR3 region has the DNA TGCGCCAGCAGCTTCGACCAGGGCGCTGAAGCTTTCTTT. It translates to CASSFDQGAEAFF.

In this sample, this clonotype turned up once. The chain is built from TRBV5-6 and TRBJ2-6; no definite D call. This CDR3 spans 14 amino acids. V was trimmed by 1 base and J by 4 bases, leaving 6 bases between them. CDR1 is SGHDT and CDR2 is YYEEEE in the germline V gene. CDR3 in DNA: TGTGCCAGCAGCTTGCAGGCCGGGGCCAACGTCCTGACTTTC. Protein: CASSLQAGANVLTF.

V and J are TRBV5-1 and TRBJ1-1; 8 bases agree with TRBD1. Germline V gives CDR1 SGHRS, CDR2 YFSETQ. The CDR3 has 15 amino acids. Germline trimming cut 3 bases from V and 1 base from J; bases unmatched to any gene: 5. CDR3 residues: CASSSAGTGNTEAFF. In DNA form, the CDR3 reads TGCGCCAGCAGCTCCGCCGGGACAGGGAACACTGAAGCTTTCTTT.

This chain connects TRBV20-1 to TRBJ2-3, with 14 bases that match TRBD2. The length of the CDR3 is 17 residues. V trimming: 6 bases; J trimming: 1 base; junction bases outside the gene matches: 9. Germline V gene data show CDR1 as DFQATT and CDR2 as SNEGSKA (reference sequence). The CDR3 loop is CSAVTSGRGHGTDTQYF. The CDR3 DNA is TGCAGTGCCGTGACTAGCGGGAGGGGGCATGGCACAGATACGCAGTATTTT.

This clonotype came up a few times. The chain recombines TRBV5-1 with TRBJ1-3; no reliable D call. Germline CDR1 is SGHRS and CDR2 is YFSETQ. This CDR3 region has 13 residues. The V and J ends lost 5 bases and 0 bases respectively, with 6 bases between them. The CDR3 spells CASSRFSGNTIYF. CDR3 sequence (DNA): TGCGCCAGCAGTCGCTTCTCTGGAAACACCATATATTTT.

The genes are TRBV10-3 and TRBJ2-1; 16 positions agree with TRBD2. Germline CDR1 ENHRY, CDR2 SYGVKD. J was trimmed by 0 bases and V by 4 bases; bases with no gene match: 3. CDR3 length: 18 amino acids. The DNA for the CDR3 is TGTGCCATCAGTGGGGGACTAGCGGGAGGGAGCTCCTACAATGAGCAGTTCTTC. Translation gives CAISGGLAGGSSYNEQFF.

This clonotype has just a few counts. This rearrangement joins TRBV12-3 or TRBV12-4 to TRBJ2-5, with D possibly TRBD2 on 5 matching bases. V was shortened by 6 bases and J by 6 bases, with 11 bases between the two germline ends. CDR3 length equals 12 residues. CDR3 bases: TGTGCCAGCAGCCTCGGAGGACAGACCCAGTACTTC. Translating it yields CASSLGGQTQYF.

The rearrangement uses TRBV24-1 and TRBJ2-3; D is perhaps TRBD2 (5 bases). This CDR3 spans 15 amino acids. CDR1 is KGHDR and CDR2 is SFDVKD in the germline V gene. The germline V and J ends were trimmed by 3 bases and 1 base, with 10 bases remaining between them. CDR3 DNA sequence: TGTGCCACCAGTGATCATAGGAGGCGCACAGATACGCAGTATTTT. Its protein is CATSDHRRRTDTQYF.

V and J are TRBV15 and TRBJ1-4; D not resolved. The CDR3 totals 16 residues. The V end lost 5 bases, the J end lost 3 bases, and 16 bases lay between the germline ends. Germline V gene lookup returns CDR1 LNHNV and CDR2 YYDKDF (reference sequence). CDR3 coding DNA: TGTGCCACCAGCCTCGAGAGGTCTGCAGCTAATGAAAAACTGTTTTTT. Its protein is CATSLERSAANEKLFF. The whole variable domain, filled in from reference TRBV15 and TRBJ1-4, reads DAMVIQNPRYQVTQFGKPVTLSCSQTLNHNVMYWYQQKSSQAPKLLFHYYDKDFNNEADTPDNFQSRRPNTSFCFLDIRSPGLGDTAMYLCATSLERSAANEKLFFGSGTQLSVL.

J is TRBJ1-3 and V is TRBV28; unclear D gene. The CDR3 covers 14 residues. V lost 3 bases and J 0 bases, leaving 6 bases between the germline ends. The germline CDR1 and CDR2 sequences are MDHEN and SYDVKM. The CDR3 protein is CASSFGSSGNTIYF. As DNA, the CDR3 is TGTGCCAGCAGTTTTGGTAGCTCTGGAAACACCATATATTTT.

CDR3 residues: CASSLGVQGRETQYF. As DNA, the CDR3 is TGTGCCAGCAGCTTAGGAGTCCAGGGGAGGGAGACCCAGTACTTC. J is TRBJ2-5 and V is TRBV7-2; D possibly uses TRBD1 or TRBD2 (6 bases each). CDR1 is SGHTA, CDR2 FQGNSA, per germline. The germline V and J ends were trimmed by 1 base and 5 bases, with 14 bases remaining between them. This CDR3 has 15 residues.

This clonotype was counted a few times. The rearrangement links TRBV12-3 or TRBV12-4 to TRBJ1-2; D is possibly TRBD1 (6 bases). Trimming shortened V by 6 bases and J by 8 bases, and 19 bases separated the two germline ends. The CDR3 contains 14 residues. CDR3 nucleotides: TGTGCCAGCAGAGAACAGGGTACGGTCGGAGGCTACACCTTC. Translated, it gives CASREQGTVGGYTF.

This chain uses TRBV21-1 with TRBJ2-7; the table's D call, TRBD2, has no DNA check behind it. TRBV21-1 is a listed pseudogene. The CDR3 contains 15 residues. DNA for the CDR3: TGTGCCAGCAGCAAAACTGACGGGAGGAGCTACGAGCAGTACTTC. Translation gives CASSKTDGRSYEQYF.

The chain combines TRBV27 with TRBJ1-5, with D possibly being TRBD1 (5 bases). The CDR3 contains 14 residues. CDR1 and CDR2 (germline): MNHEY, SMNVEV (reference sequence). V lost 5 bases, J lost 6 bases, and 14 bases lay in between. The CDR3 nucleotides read TGTGCCAGCAGTGGGGCTATCGGGAGTCAGCCCCAGCATTTT. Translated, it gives CASSGAIGSQPQHF.

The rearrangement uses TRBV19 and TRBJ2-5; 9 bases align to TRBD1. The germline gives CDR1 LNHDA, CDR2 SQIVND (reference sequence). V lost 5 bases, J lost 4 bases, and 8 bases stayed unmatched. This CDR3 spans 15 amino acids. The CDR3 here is CASSPRTGEGETQYF. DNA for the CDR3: TGTGCCAGTAGTCCGAGGACAGGGGAGGGAGAGACCCAGTACTTC.

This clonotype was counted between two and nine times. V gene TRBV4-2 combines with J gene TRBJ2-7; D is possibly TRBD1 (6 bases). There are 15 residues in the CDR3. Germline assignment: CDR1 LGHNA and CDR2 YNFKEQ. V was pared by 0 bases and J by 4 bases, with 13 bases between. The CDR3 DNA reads TGTGCCAGCAGCCAAGACGAACAGGGAATGTACGAGCAGTACTTC. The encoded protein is CASSQDEQGMYEQYF.

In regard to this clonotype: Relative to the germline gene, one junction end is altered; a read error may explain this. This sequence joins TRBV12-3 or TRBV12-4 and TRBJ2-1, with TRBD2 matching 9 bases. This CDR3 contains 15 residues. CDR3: CASSLLLGSGGRSVF. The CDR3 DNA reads TGTGCCAGCAGTTTACTTTTGGGTAGCGGGGGCCGATCCGTCTTC.